Listed here are 17 T cell receptor beta chains from one sample, sequenced in a study of Ad26.COV2.S vaccination and SARS-CoV-2 variants. Clones were sequenced by immunoSEQ multiplex PCR, and TCRdb holds only the in-frame ones, with some missing. The sample holds about 680,000 clones, 70% to 90% seen once. Treatment denoted: 19 received Ad26.COV2.S at low or high dose, single or two shots; about 5 received placebo; per-sample allocation not given. The study sampled participants on day 63 after the first vaccine or placebo injection. Specimen: peripheral blood, collected in a trial of Ad26.COV2.S vaccine versus placebo. Receptors originate from a person aged 18-60 years who received the Ad26.COV2.S COVID-19 vaccine or a placebo.

Only one count was recorded for this clone. The rearrangement links TRBV5-5 to TRBJ2-7; D ambiguous. With 0 bases removed from V and 2 bases from J, the gap between germline ends came to 12 bases. The V gene's germline CDR1 is SGHKS and CDR2 YYEKEE (reference sequence). This CDR3 comprises 15 residues. The chain's CDR3 is CASSLVSDGTYEQYF. The CDR3 region has the DNA TGTGCCAGCAGCTTGGTATCTGACGGAACCTACGAGCAGTACTTC.

This chain connects TRBV5-5 to TRBJ1-4; 8 nucleotides match TRBD1. CDR3 length: 15 residues. The germline CDR1 and CDR2 sequences are SGHKS and YYEKEE (reference sequence). V was clipped by 5 bases and J by 0 bases; unmatched bases: 3. The CDR3 here is CASRLTGATNEKLFF. CDR3 sequence (DNA): TGTGCCAGCAGATTGACAGGGGCAACTAATGAAAAACTGTTTTTT. The whole variable domain, filled in from reference TRBV5-5 and TRBJ1-4, reads DAGVTQSPTHLIKTRGQQVTLRCSPISGHKSVSWYQQVLGQGPQFIFQYYEKEERGRGNFPDRFSARQFPNYSSELNVNALLLGDSALYLCASRLTGATNEKLFFGSGTQLSVL.

V gene TRBV9 combines with J gene TRBJ1-1, with TRBD1 as a possible D gene (5 bases). The CDR3 extends over 15 amino acids. Trimming took off 4 bases at V and 1 base at J, with 14 bases between the two ends. Germline CDR1 is SGDLS and CDR2 is YYNGEE. CDR3 in DNA: TGTGCCAGCAGCCCAGCGGGACGGCGGAACACTGAAGCTTTCTTT. Amino acids: CASSPAGRRNTEAFF.

V is TRBV7-8 and J is TRBJ1-4; TRBD1 agrees at 9 bases. V shed 6 bases, J shed 10 bases, and the junction held 6 bases outside the gene matches. Germline V gives CDR1 SGHVS, CDR2 FQNEAQ. The CDR3 covers 13 residues. Here the CDR3 DNA reads TGTGCCAGCAGGGAACAGGGGGCAGTAAAACTGTTTTTT. Its translation is CASREQGAVKLFF.

A note on this clone: This sample also contains other DNA sequences that code for the same CDR3. The V gene is TRBV11-2, the J gene TRBJ2-7; D is undetermined. The germline CDR1 and CDR2 sequences are SGHAT and FQNNGV. V was clipped by 0 bases and J by 2 bases, with 2 bases between them. The CDR3 has 12 amino acids. The CDR3 here is CASSLDTYEQYF. CDR3 coding DNA: TGTGCCAGCAGCTTAGATACCTACGAGCAGTACTTC.

This clone has a handful of counts. J is TRBJ2-7 and V is TRBV5-1; no clear D. The CDR3 sequence is 15 residues long. V gave up 0 bases and J gave up 0 bases, with 10 bases separating them. Germline V lookup: CDR1 SGHRS, CDR2 YFSETQ. The CDR3 sequence: CASSLVYIGSYEQYF. The CDR3 bases are TGCGCCAGCAGCTTGGTGTACATTGGCTCCTACGAGCAGTACTTC.

CDR3 nucleotide sequence: TGCAGCGTTGATCCTAGCGGGAGGGGTAATGAGCAGTTCTTC. This sequence encodes CSVDPSGRGNEQFF. The chain is built from TRBV29-1 and TRBJ2-1; 12 bases fit TRBD2. Germline-derived CDR1 and CDR2 are SQVTM and ANQGSEA. CDR3 size: 14 residues. Trimming cost V 3 bases and J 7 bases; bases outside gene matches: 4.

Note on this clone: This may be a read error, as it is one base from a much larger clone. V and J are TRBV11-2 and TRBJ1-1; D gene unclear. The V and J ends lost 2 bases and 5 bases respectively, with 9 bases between them. Germline loops: CDR1 SGHAT, CDR2 FQNNGV. CDR3 size: 13 residues. Written as DNA, the CDR3 is TGTGCCAGCAGCTTATCGGTGGGGACTGAAGCTTTCTTT. The encoded protein is CASSLSVGTEAFF.

CDR3 amino acids: CASSFSGIGSYEQYF. The CDR3 nucleotides are TGTGCCAGCAGCTTTAGCGGGATAGGCTCCTACGAGCAGTACTTC. The chain uses TRBV27 and TRBJ2-7; 8 nucleotides agree with TRBD2. V trimming: 6 bases; J trimming: 0 bases; junction bases outside the gene matches: 7. This CDR3 contains 15 residues. Looked up from germline, CDR1 is MNHEY and CDR2 is SMNVEV (reference sequence).

The chain recombines TRBV6-6 with TRBJ2-7; D perhaps matches TRBD2 (6 bases). V lost 7 bases to trimming and J lost 2 bases, with 12 bases between them. The CDR3 contains 13 residues. Germline V gives CDR1 MNHNY, CDR2 SVGAGI (reference sequence). The chain's CDR3 is CASTGGSPYEQYF. Written as DNA, the CDR3 is TGTGCCAGCACCGGGGGATCCCCCTACGAGCAGTACTTC.

V usage is TRBV5-1 and J usage is TRBJ1-2, with unresolved D. V was pared by 4 bases and J by 4 bases, with 17 bases between. Germline V gene lookup returns CDR1 SGHRS and CDR2 YFSETQ. The CDR3 contains 15 residues. In DNA form, the CDR3 reads TGCGCCAGCAGCACAATTCTTGGCAACTCCTATGGCTACACCTTC. This gives the protein CASSTILGNSYGYTF. The whole variable domain, filled in from reference TRBV5-1 and TRBJ1-2, reads KAGVTQTPRYLIKTRGQQVTLSCSPISGHRSVSWYQQTPGQGLQFLFEYFSETQRNKGNFPGRFSGRQFSNSRSEMNVSTLELGDSALYLCASSTILGNSYGYTFGSGTRLTVV.

The J gene is TRBJ1-5, the V gene TRBV19, with 10 bases lining up with TRBD1. J lost 6 bases, V lost 7 bases, and 9 bases had no gene match. Germline V gene data show CDR1 as LNHDA and CDR2 as SQIVND (reference sequence). This CDR3 is 15 amino acids long. The CDR3 region is CASTKDRGSSQPQHF. The CDR3 DNA is TGTGCCAGTACCAAGGACAGGGGGTCTAGTCAGCCCCAGCATTTT. Full variable domain (outside the CDR3, taken from reference TRBV19 and TRBJ1-5): DGGITQSPKYLFRKEGQNVTLSCEQNLNHDAMYWYRQDPGQGLRLIYYSQIVNDFQKGDIAEGYSVSREKKESFPLTVTSAQKNPTAFYLCASTKDRGSSQPQHFGDGTRLSIL.

The chain links TRBV11-1 to TRBJ2-7, with D perhaps matching TRBD2 (6 bases). Germline loops: CDR1 SGHAT, CDR2 FQDESV (reference sequence). Trimming removed 0 bases at V and 3 bases at J, with 12 bases between. The CDR3 covers 15 residues. In DNA, the CDR3 is TGTGCCAGCAGCTTAGCGAGGGCGGGAAACTACGAGCAGTACTTC. Translation gives CASSLARAGNYEQYF.

The chain recombines TRBV19 with TRBJ2-5; 7 bases match TRBD2. Unmatched junction bases numbered 4, after V lost 5 bases and J lost 4 bases. This CDR3 has 13 residues. The germline CDR1 and CDR2 sequences are LNHDA and SQIVND (reference sequence). CDR3 in amino acids: CASSRWGGETQYF. CDR3 DNA sequence: TGTGCCAGTAGTCGGTGGGGGGGAGAGACCCAGTACTTC.

The rearrangement links TRBV18 to TRBJ2-7; 13 nucleotides agree with TRBD2. With 3 bases clipped from V and 4 bases from J, the junction kept 3 bases outside the gene matches. CDR3 length: 15 residues. CDR1 and CDR2 from the germline V gene are KGHSH and LQKENI. CDR3 coding DNA: TGTGCCAGCTCACCTCGGACTAGCGGGAGTTACGAGCAGTACTTC. Protein sequence: CASSPRTSGSYEQYF.

J is TRBJ2-2 and V is TRBV7-9, with D perhaps TRBD2 (6 bases). The CDR3 contains 14 residues. With 6 bases removed from V and 0 bases from J, the gap between germline ends came to 8 bases. In germline, CDR1 is SEHNR, CDR2 FQNEAQ (reference sequence). The CDR3 DNA follows: TGTGCCAGCAGGGCTAGCGCGAACACCGGGGAGCTGTTTTTT. Translated, it gives CASRASANTGELFF.

As DNA, the CDR3 is TGTGCCAGCAGCTTAGTACTGGGGCGGGGGCGGAATTCACCCCTCCACTTT. It translates to CASSLVLGRGRNSPLHF. The rearrangement links TRBV11-2 to TRBJ1-6, with a possible D match to TRBD1 (6 bases). This CDR3 comprises 17 residues. V lost 1 base and J 7 bases, leaving 17 bases between the germline ends. In germline, CDR1 is SGHAT, CDR2 FQNNGV.